This T cell receptor (beta chain) was sequenced during a study of blood T cell repertoires in COVID-19. At the level of the study: Researchers got acute and convalescent COVID-19 samples from the United States, Italy and Spain. T cells, B-cell-depleted T cells, or PBMCs supplied cDNA or gDNA.

Germline values: CDR1 SGHRS, CDR2 YFSETQ. The junction had 7 bases not matched to a gene; V was cut back by 5 bases and J by 0 bases. The CDR3 length is 16 residues. This clone was observed a single time. As handled by the study authors: Nucleated cell number was recorded as an estimate derived from reference gene primer amplification. Clones were sequenced by immunoSEQ multiplex PCR, and TCRdb holds only the in-frame ones, with some missing. V, J and clone size reflect that table, while D and trimming were determined from the DNA. Of a few hundred thousand clones listed, 70% to 90% were seen once; the top ten hold around 10%.

Sequenced material: peripheral blood. The receptor was isolated from a woman aged 65 to 85 with acute or convalescent COVID-19. The rearrangement links TRBV5-1 to TRBJ2-5; 10 nucleotides align to TRBD2. The CDR3 nucleotides read TGCGCCAGCAGGGTGGCTAGCGGGGGATACCAAGAGACCCAGTACTTC. This sequence encodes CASRVASGGYQETQYF.